Sequencing of this TCR beta chain was carried out in a study of beta chain features in type 1 diabetes. Overall study: Fewer than 140,000,000 sorted cells were examined across all samples.

In germline, CDR1 is KGHSH, CDR2 LQKENI. There are 15 residues in the CDR3. Trimming at V came to 2 bases and at J to 3 bases, leaving 5 bases not matched to a gene. The sequenced template was cDNA made from the entire isolated RNA. The assay was immunoSEQ multiplex PCR, and TCRdb's table has in-frame clones only and misses some. Of fewer than 900,000 clones listed, under 20% are singletons. The sample taken for sequencing was naive CD4+ T cells from blood. The TCR comes from a woman under 30 in good health. The V and J genes are TRBV18 and TRBJ2-7, with TRBD2 identical over 9 bases. The CDR3 here is CASSPGTSIFYEQYF. Written as DNA, the CDR3 is TGTGCCAGCTCACCAGGGACTAGCATATTCTACGAGCAGTACTTC.